This TCR beta chain was sequenced in a study of cytomegalovirus exposure and HLA in healthy donors. Primers for the PCR totalled 60 Vbeta and 13 Jbeta. Produced via immunoSEQ multiplex PCR; TCRdb's table is partial and in-frame only. The sample lists roughly 160,000 clones, roughly 80% seen once, with 1.3% in the top ten. Each donor was healthy, and each was a bone marrow donor. Findings and caveats of the study: Rare sequences made up most TCRs, while some public TCRs were found in many donors. Earlier results showed most TCR beta V segments being productive about 90% or about 30% of the time. In a later analysis, CMV-associated beta chains were mostly HLA-associated, it appeared.

This CDR3 contains 16 residues. Per the germline V gene, CDR1 is SGHRS and CDR2 is YFSETQ. Trimming cost V 5 bases and J 6 bases; bases outside gene matches: 9. Regarding this clone: The antigen remains unidentified.

The receptor comes from a man aged 25-45 years in good health and CMV-seronegative. The sequenced sample consisted of PBMCs. This chain connects TRBV5-1 to TRBJ1-4; 11 nucleotides match TRBD1. CDR3 residues: CASRLRGGQGDEKLFF. CDR3 in DNA: TGCGCCAGCAGACTTCGCGGGGGACAGGGGGATGAAAAACTGTTTTTT.